The next 20 T cell receptor beta chains were all read from a single sample in a study of cytomegalovirus exposure and HLA in healthy donors. PCR employed 60 Vbeta and 13 Jbeta primers. The repertoire was sequenced with immunoSEQ multiplex PCR; TCRdb's copy has only in-frame clones and lacks some. Of about 160,000 clones in the sample, around 72% were seen once. The sequenced material came from PBMCs. The receptors were gathered from a female donor in good health and CMV-seronegative.

This chain connects TRBV12-2 to TRBJ1-2; the DNA was not compared with TRBD1, the D call given in the table. TRBV12-2 is marked as a pseudogene. The CDR3 contains 16 residues. The CDR3 loop reads CASRFSKGREDYGYTF. The CDR3 DNA reads as TGTGCAAGTCGCTTTAGTAAGGGCAGGGAAGACTATGGCTACACCTTC.

This chain joins TRBV30 and TRBJ1-1; perhaps TRBD1 as D (6 bases). Germline CDR1 GTSNPN, CDR2 SVGIG (reference sequence). The length of the CDR3 is 11 residues. V lost 8 bases to trimming and J lost 8 bases, with 15 bases between them. The CDR3 DNA reads as TGTGCCCGGGGGGGGCGCGAGGAAGCTTTCTTT. As protein: CARGGREEAFF.

The table lists this clone with a few counts. The chain carries TRBV7-9 and TRBJ1-1, with 9 nucleotides matching TRBD1. Unmatched junction bases numbered 14, after V lost 5 bases and J lost 4 bases. Germline CDR1 reads SEHNR; CDR2 reads FQNEAQ (reference sequence). The CDR3 is made up of 17 amino acids. The CDR3 reads CASSTTGTGIRGTEAFF. CDR3 DNA sequence: TGTGCCAGCAGCACTACCGGGACAGGGATCCGGGGCACTGAAGCTTTCTTT.

V and J are TRBV5-6 and TRBJ1-3; no reliable D call. The CDR3 contains 15 residues. Trimming left V 0 bases short and J 0 bases short, with 7 bases between. The V gene's germline CDR1 is SGHDT and CDR2 YYEEEE. In nucleotides, the CDR3 is TGTGCCAGCAGCTTGGTTCTTTTCTCTGGAAACACCATATATTTT. This translates into CASSLVLFSGNTIYF.

The sample holds a few counts of this clone. The V and J genes are TRBV5-1 and TRBJ2-7; 7 bases fit TRBD1. The CDR3 length is 15 residues. Germline V gene lookup returns CDR1 SGHRS and CDR2 YFSETQ. J was trimmed by 1 base and V by 3 bases; bases with no gene match: 7. Here the CDR3 reads CASSSGTATSYEQYF. CDR3 nucleotide sequence: TGCGCCAGCAGCTCGGGGACAGCTACATCCTACGAGCAGTACTTC.

V and J are TRBV19 and TRBJ1-4; TRBD1 agrees at 7 bases. This CDR3 is built from 15 residues. Per germline, CDR1 LNHDA and CDR2 SQIVND (reference sequence). With 6 bases clipped from V and 4 bases from J, the junction kept 8 bases outside the gene matches. CDR3 sequence: CASRPRDSINEKLFF. The CDR3 DNA reads TGTGCCAGTAGACCCCGGGACAGCATTAATGAAAAACTGTTTTTT. Variable domain in full (rest from reference TRBV19 and TRBJ1-4): DGGITQSPKYLFRKEGQNVTLSCEQNLNHDAMYWYRQDPGQGLRLIYYSQIVNDFQKGDIAEGYSVSREKKESFPLTVTSAQKNPTAFYLCASRPRDSINEKLFFGSGTQLSVL.

In its sample, this clone was seen a few times. The chain carries TRBV28 and TRBJ2-1; possible D gene TRBD2, 5 bases. This CDR3 region has 15 residues. V gave up 6 bases and J gave up 4 bases, with 16 bases separating them. Germline CDR1 MDHEN, CDR2 SYDVKM. Written as DNA, the CDR3 is TGTGCCAGCAGCAAAAACCCGGGAACTTACAATGAGCAGTTCTTC. This codes for CASSKNPGTYNEQFF.

The chain uses TRBV6-6 and TRBJ2-1, with 9 bases matching TRBD2. The CDR3 spans 16 residues. The V segment lost 4 bases and the J segment 6 bases; nucleotides outside the gene matches: 10. Looked up from germline, CDR1 is MNHNY and CDR2 is SVGAGI (reference sequence). In DNA form, the CDR3 reads TGTGCCAGCAGTTTTCCGCCTGGAGCGGGGGGCAATGAGCAGTTCTTC. Amino acid sequence: CASSFPPGAGGNEQFF.

This clone is a singleton in its sample. The chain carries TRBV9 and TRBJ2-1, with D possibly being TRBD2 (5 bases). This CDR3 spans 17 amino acids. The germline CDR1 and CDR2 sequences are SGDLS and YYNGEE. Between the trimmed V and J ends, which lost 0 bases and 6 bases, there was a span of 19 bases. The CDR3 region is CASSVGASSSRGNEQFF. Written as DNA, the CDR3 is TGTGCCAGCAGCGTAGGGGCTAGCTCGTCCCGTGGCAATGAGCAGTTCTTC.

The gene calls are TRBV19 and TRBJ2-5; 8 nucleotides agree with TRBD1. The DNA end favors TRBJ2-7, so the J call may be wrong. CDR1 and CDR2 from the germline V gene are LNHDA and SQIVND (reference sequence). The CDR3 is made up of 13 amino acids. For the CDR3, the DNA is TGTGCCAGTAGTCGGCGACAGGGGTACGAGCAGTACTTC. As protein: CASSRRQGYEQYF.

This clone was observed a few times. The chain carries TRBV2 and TRBJ2-3, with 9 positions matching TRBD2. Per germline, CDR1 SNHLY and CDR2 FYNNEI. The CDR3 runs to 15 residues. The J segment lost 2 bases and the V segment lost 6 bases, leaving 6 bases of the junction unmatched. The CDR3 DNA follows: TGTGCCAGCAGCCAGCGGGAGGTTAACACAGATACGCAGTATTTT. Its translation: CASSQREVNTDTQYF.

The chain couples TRBV5-4 to TRBJ2-3; D perhaps matches TRBD1 (5 bases). Germline-derived CDR1 and CDR2 are SGHNT and YYREEE (reference sequence). Trimming removed 4 bases from V and 1 base from J, with 13 bases in between. The CDR3 has 15 amino acids. The CDR3 DNA reads as TGTGCCAGCAGCCCCCCGCAGGGCCGCACAGATACGCAGTATTTT. Translated: CASSPPQGRTDTQYF.

The chain uses TRBV6-6 and TRBJ1-2; D possibly corresponds to TRBD1 (6 bases). Trimming removed 5 bases from V and 0 bases from J, with 10 bases in between. Germline V gene lookup returns CDR1 MNHNY and CDR2 SVGAGI (reference sequence). This CDR3 has 14 amino acids. CDR3 amino acids: CASSPDSANYGYTF. Here the CDR3 DNA reads TGTGCCAGCAGTCCGGACAGCGCTAACTATGGCTACACCTTC.

The chain couples TRBV6-5 to TRBJ2-3; weak D call: TRBD2 (5 bases). Trimming shortened V by 8 bases and J by 0 bases, and 9 bases separated the two germline ends. Germline V CDR1 and CDR2: MNHEY, SVGAGI. The CDR3 consists of 13 residues. The CDR3 DNA is TGTGCCAGCCGGGATTCGAGCACAGATACGCAGTATTTT. This encodes CASRDSSTDTQYF.

This clone was detected only a few times. The gene calls are TRBV18 and TRBJ2-7; 8 bases align to TRBD2. The CDR3 consists of 14 residues. CDR1 is KGHSH and CDR2 is LQKENI in the germline V gene. The V gene end was trimmed by 2 bases and the J gene end by 5 bases; junction bases not matched to a gene: 5. Here the CDR3 reads CASSPGSGAHEQYF. The CDR3 bases are TGTGCCAGCTCACCAGGTAGCGGGGCCCACGAGCAGTACTTC.

The rearrangement joins TRBV7-2 to TRBJ1-1; 7 positions match TRBD1. V shed 1 base, J shed 6 bases, and the junction held 5 bases outside the gene matches. Germline-derived CDR1 and CDR2 are SGHTA and FQGNSA. This CDR3 region has 14 residues. The CDR3 DNA reads as TGTGCCAGCAGCTTAGACAGGGGTCCTGCTGAAGCTTTCTTT. Translation: CASSLDRGPAEAFF.

J is TRBJ1-1 and V is TRBV4-1; no firm D call. Trimming shortened V by 1 base and J by 8 bases, and 11 bases separated the two germline ends. CDR3 length equals 13 residues. Germline assignment: CDR1 MGHRA and CDR2 YSYEKL. CDR3 DNA: TGCGCCAGCAGCCAAGTGTCGAGCCCCGAAGCTTTCTTT. It is translated as CASSQVSSPEAFF.

This clone was counted between two and nine times. The gene calls are TRBV30 and TRBJ1-3; tentative D call: TRBD1 (5 bases). This CDR3 comprises 15 residues. Germline V gives CDR1 GTSNPN, CDR2 SVGIG (reference sequence). Between the trimmed V and J ends, which lost 3 bases and 0 bases, there was a span of 12 bases. The CDR3 region is CAWSRAGRSGNTIYF. CDR3 nucleotides: TGTGCCTGGAGCCGGGCAGGGCGCTCTGGAAACACCATATATTTT.

This chain uses TRBV29-1 with TRBJ2-3; 7 bases agree with TRBD2. The V gene end was trimmed by 7 bases and the J gene end by 1 base; junction bases not matched to a gene: 8. Germline assignment: CDR1 SQVTM and CDR2 ANQGSEA. This CDR3 contains 14 residues. In DNA, the CDR3 is TGCAGCGCCCGCCCCCTAGCGGGCACAGATACGCAGTATTTT. Protein: CSARPLAGTDTQYF.

The J gene is TRBJ1-5, the V gene TRBV6-1; D remains ambiguous. Germline CDR1 and CDR2: MNHNS and SASEGT. With 4 bases removed from V and 6 bases from J, the gap between germline ends came to 10 bases. This CDR3 region has 13 residues. CDR3 sequence: CASSGLRGQPQHF. In DNA form, the CDR3 reads TGTGCCAGCAGTGGACTCCGGGGTCAGCCCCAGCATTTT.